The text below deals with one TCR beta chain. Libraries were prepared by immunoSEQ multiplex PCR; TCRdb keeps only in-frame clonotypes and omits some of them. The sample has 65,000 to 85,000 clones; roughly 88% are singletons. The source of the sample is a study of blood T cell repertoires in COVID-19. Study in general: The origin of the acute and convalescent COVID-19 samples was the United States, Italy and Spain. T cells, B-cell-depleted T cells, or PBMCs supplied cDNA or gDNA.

There are 11 residues in the CDR3. CDR1 is DFQATT and CDR2 is SNEGSKA in the germline V gene (reference sequence). V was cut by 7 bases and J by 4 bases, with 11 bases left in between. Input material: peripheral blood. The receptor was isolated from a human donor in a cohort sampled during active COVID-19. The chain combines TRBV20-1 with TRBJ2-7; TRBD1 might be the D (5 bases). The CDR3 nucleotides read TGCAGTGGACTCCAGGGTTACGAGCAGTACTTC. Protein product: CSGLQGYEQYF.